This T cell receptor beta chain was sequenced during a study of blood T cell repertoires in COVID-19. As processed by the authors: From reference gene primer amplification, estimates of nucleated cell counts were derived. TCRdb's copy holds only in-frame clones and misses some; the assay was immunoSEQ multiplex PCR. The DNA gave D and trimming, while V, J and clone size come from that table. The table includes around 70,000 clones, over 75% detected once. This CDR3 has 12 amino acids. CDR1 is SNHLY and CDR2 is FYNNEI in the germline V gene. Trimming cost V 8 bases and J 5 bases, with 12 bases left between them.

The material sequenced was peripheral blood. This receptor was obtained from a woman older than 75 with active or convalescent COVID-19. The J gene is TRBJ2-5, the V gene TRBV2; D perhaps matches TRBD1 (6 bases). The CDR3 nucleotides read TGTGCCAGCGGGGGCCAACGGGAGACCCAGTACTTC. This encodes CASGGQRETQYF.